Listed here is a single T cell receptor beta chain. The antigen remains undetermined. This CDR3 region has 15 residues. V was pared by 8 bases and J by 5 bases, with 19 bases between. Germline CDR1 is SEHNR and CDR2 is FQNEAQ (reference sequence). The data were taken from a study of T-cell memory formation after mild COVID-19. TCRdb used MiXCR to reprocess the 5' RACE reads, holding one entry per CDR3 protein. The sample holds some 150,000 distinct CDR3 sequences, 15% to 20% seen once. Whole-study findings and limits: Still unconfirmed is whether the second-wave clones peaking on day 37 recognized SARS-CoV-2. Mainly in CM and EM were contracting CD4+ clones; CD8+ were in EMRA.

Sequenced sample: PBMCs or a T cell subset sorted from them (not recorded which). V is TRBV7-9 and J is TRBJ2-1, with D maybe TRBD2 (6 bases). This TCR derives from an adult woman who had mild COVID-19 (a few samples of this study predate the infection). Cell type and time point are not known. This chain's CDR3 is CASATGGSLDNEQFF. The CDR3 region has the DNA TGTGCCAGCGCCACCGGGGGTAGTCTGGACAATGAGCAGTTCTTC. Using reference TRBV7-9 and TRBJ2-1 for the parts outside the CDR3, the full variable domain is DTGVSQNPRHKITKRGQNVTFRCDPISEHNRLYWYRQTLGQGPEFLTYFQNEAQLEKSRLLSDRFSAERPKGSFSTLEIQRTEQGDSAMYLCASATGGSLDNEQFFGPGTRLTVL.